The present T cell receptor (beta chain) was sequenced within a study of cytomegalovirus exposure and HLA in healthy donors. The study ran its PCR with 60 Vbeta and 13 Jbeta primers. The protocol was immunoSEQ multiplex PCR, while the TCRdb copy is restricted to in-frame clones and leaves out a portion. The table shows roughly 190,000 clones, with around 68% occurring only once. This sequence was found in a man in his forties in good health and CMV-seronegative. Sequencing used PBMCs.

The CDR3, as DNA: TGTGCCAGCAGTGAATTAACTAGCGTCGGGGAGCTGTTTTTT. Protein sequence: CASSELTSVGELFF. This chain joins TRBV6-1 and TRBJ2-2; TRBD2 matches at 7 bases. After removal of 2 bases from V and 7 bases from J, the junction contained 4 bases not matched to a gene. The CDR3 has 14 residues. Germline V gives CDR1 MNHNS, CDR2 SASEGT.